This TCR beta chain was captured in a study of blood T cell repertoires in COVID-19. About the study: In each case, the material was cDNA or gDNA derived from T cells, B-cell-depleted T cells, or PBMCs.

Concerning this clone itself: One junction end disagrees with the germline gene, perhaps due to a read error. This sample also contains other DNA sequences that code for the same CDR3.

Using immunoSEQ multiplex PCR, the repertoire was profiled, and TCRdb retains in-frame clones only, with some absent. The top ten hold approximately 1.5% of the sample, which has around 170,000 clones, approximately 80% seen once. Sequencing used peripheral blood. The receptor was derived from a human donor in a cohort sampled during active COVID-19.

CDR3 coding DNA: TGCGCCAGCAGCCAAGATCGACTAGCGGGCAATACCCTCATCTACGAGCAATACTTC. Protein sequence: CASSQDRLAGNTLIYEQYF. The V and J genes are TRBV4-1 and TRBJ2-7; 10 positions agree with TRBD2. CDR1 and CDR2 (germline): MGHRA, YSYEKL. The CDR3 runs to 19 residues.